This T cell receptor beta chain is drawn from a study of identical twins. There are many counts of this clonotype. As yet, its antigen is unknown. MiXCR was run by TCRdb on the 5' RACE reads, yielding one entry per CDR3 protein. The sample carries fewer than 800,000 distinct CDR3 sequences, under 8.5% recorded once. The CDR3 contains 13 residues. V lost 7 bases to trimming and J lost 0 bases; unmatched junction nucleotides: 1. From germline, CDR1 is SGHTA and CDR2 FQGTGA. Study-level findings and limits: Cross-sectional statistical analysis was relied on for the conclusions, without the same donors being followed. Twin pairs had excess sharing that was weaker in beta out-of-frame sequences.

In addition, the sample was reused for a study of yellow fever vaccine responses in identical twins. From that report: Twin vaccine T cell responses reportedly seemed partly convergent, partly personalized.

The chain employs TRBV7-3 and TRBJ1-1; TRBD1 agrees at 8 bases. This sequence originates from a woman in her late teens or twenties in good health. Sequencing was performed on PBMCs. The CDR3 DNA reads TGTGCCAGCACAGGGGGCTTGAACACTGAAGCTTTCTTT. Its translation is CASTGGLNTEAFF.